The 14 T cell receptor beta chains presented below share a single source sample, sequenced in a study of shared clonotypes between healthy human individuals. Produced via immunoSEQ multiplex PCR; TCRdb's table is partial and in-frame only. The sample contains around 1.1 million clones, 77% of which appear only once. The specimen sequenced was memory CD4+ T cells from PBMCs. The subset is: CD45RA-negative fraction. These receptor sequences come from a young man in good health. Some clones in this sample may be carry-over from other donors' samples.

This clone was counted between two and nine times. The chain employs TRBV7-3 and TRBJ2-2, with 10 bases fitting TRBD2. Trimming took 5 bases from V and 4 from J; bases not matched to a gene: 4. Germline V gives CDR1 SGHTA, CDR2 FQGTGA. The CDR3 covers 15 residues. CDR3 loop: CASSPLAGGTGELFF. The CDR3 DNA is TGTGCCAGCAGCCCCTTAGCGGGAGGCACCGGGGAGCTGTTTTTT.

The chain is built from TRBV21-1 and TRBJ2-7; the DNA was not compared with TRBD2, the D call given in the table. TRBV21-1 is described as a pseudogene. The CDR3 runs 15 residues. In DNA form, the CDR3 reads TGTGCCAGCAGCAAAGGGGCAGGGAGGGAGTACGAGCAGTACTTC. Translation: CASSKGAGREYEQYF.

This clone appeared a few times. The V and J genes are TRBV30 and TRBJ2-7; 7 nucleotides agree with TRBD2. The CDR3 is 15 residues long. Trimming took 0 bases from V and 0 from J; bases not matched to a gene: 5. Germline assignment: CDR1 GTSNPN and CDR2 SVGIG (reference sequence). CDR3 sequence (DNA): TGTGCCTGGAGTGTTGGACTAGATCCCTCCTACGAGCAGTACTTC. Translating gives CAWSVGLDPSYEQYF.

This clone was recorded a few times. V usage is TRBV30 and J usage is TRBJ2-2; TRBD1 aligns across 7 bases. The CDR3 covers 13 residues. After removal of 1 base from V and 7 bases from J, the junction contained 3 bases not matched to a gene. Germline V gives CDR1 GTSNPN, CDR2 SVGIG (reference sequence). CDR3 loop: CAWSEGGHGELFF. DNA for the CDR3: TGTGCCTGGAGTGAAGGGGGCCACGGGGAGCTGTTTTTT.

The chain joins TRBV12-5 to TRBJ1-5; D is undetermined. The CDR3 length is 12 residues. Deletions cut 2 bases from V and 7 bases from J, with 6 bases between. Per germline, CDR1 LGHNT and CDR2 FRNRAP. CDR3 DNA sequence: TGTGCTAGTGGTTTGTCGTGCCAGCCCCAGCATTTT. It translates to CASGLSCQPQHF.

The chain is built from TRBV4-1 and TRBJ2-4; either TRBD1 or TRBD2 may supply D (5 bases each). Germline CDR1 MGHRA, CDR2 YSYEKL. This CDR3 is 15 amino acids long. Trimming took 1 base from V and 1 from J, leaving 8 bases between them. This chain's CDR3 is CASSQVGPAKNIQYF. CDR3 sequence (DNA): TGCGCCAGCAGCCAAGTGGGACCCGCCAAAAACATTCAGTACTTC.

The rearrangement links TRBV4-1 to TRBJ2-7; 10 bases are shared with TRBD2. CDR3 length equals 15 residues. Germline CDR1 is MGHRA and CDR2 is YSYEKL. The ends lost 1 base at V and 6 bases at J; junction bases unmatched: 6. The CDR3 sequence: CASSQGLAGVREQYF. The CDR3 DNA reads as TGCGCCAGCAGCCAAGGTCTAGCGGGGGTCCGCGAGCAGTACTTC.

The rearrangement uses TRBV19 and TRBJ2-7; 14 nucleotides agree with TRBD2. The CDR3 covers 14 residues. J was trimmed by 5 bases and V by 10 bases; bases with no gene match: 7. Per the germline V gene, CDR1 is LNHDA and CDR2 is SQIVND (reference sequence). CDR3 loop: CATRGLAGVNEQYF. The DNA of the CDR3 is TGTGCCACCAGGGGACTAGCGGGAGTTAACGAGCAGTACTTC.

The sample holds a few counts of this clone. This chain links TRBV28 with TRBJ2-7; D is perhaps TRBD2 (6 bases). V dropped 6 bases and J dropped 5 bases, with 17 bases sitting between them. This CDR3 spans 14 amino acids. Germline CDR1 reads MDHEN; CDR2 reads SYDVKM. The CDR3 DNA reads as TGTGCCAGCAGGCCGGGACTCCGCCTCGACGAGCAGTACTTC. Translating it yields CASRPGLRLDEQYF.

This chain connects TRBV19 to TRBJ2-2; D not resolved. The CDR3 length is 13 residues. Trimming stripped 6 bases from V and 2 bases from J, with 7 bases between. Germline-derived CDR1 and CDR2 are LNHDA and SQIVND (reference sequence). CDR3 DNA sequence: TGTGCCAGTAGGTGGAGTAACACCGGGGAGCTGTTTTTT. Translated, it gives CASRWSNTGELFF.

The rearrangement links TRBV11-2 to TRBJ1-2; no definite D call. Per the germline V gene, CDR1 is SGHAT and CDR2 is FQNNGV. The CDR3 loop spans 12 amino acids. Trimming cost V 5 bases and J 6 bases, with 10 bases left between them. The CDR3, as DNA: TGTGCCAGCAGCCCCACGGGAAATGGCTACACCTTC. Translated: CASSPTGNGYTF. The full variable domain, in which reference TRBV11-2 and TRBJ1-2 provide the parts outside the CDR3, is EAGVAQSPRYKIIEKRQSVAFWCNPISGHATLYWYQQILGQGPKLLIQFQNNGVVDDSQLPKDRFSAERLKGVDSTLKIQPAKLEDSAVYLCASSPTGNGYTFGSGTRLTVV.

The J gene is TRBJ2-1, the V gene TRBV7-6; D is uncertain. The CDR3 covers 13 residues. Trimming took off 5 bases at V and 7 bases at J, with 12 bases between the two ends. Germline V gene lookup returns CDR1 SGHVS and CDR2 FNYEAQ. The chain's CDR3 is CASSPQQVNEQFF. The CDR3 DNA is TGTGCCAGCAGCCCGCAGCAAGTAAATGAGCAGTTCTTC.

The rearrangement links TRBV5-1 to TRBJ2-7, with 10 positions matching TRBD2. J lost 0 bases, V lost 5 bases, and 5 bases had no gene match. There are 15 residues in the CDR3. Looked up from germline, CDR1 is SGHRS and CDR2 is YFSETQ. This CDR3 reads CASRRTSGDSYEQYF. The CDR3 nucleotides are TGCGCCAGCAGACGAACTAGCGGGGACTCCTACGAGCAGTACTTC.

This clone turned up a few times. V is TRBV7-9 and J is TRBJ2-5, with 9 bases identical to TRBD1. Germline CDR1 SEHNR, CDR2 FQNEAQ (reference sequence). Unmatched junction bases numbered 11, after V lost 5 bases and J lost 4 bases. CDR3 length: 16 residues. For the CDR3, the DNA is TGTGCCAGCAGCCCCCCCCCGGGACAGGGTTTAGAGACCCAGTACTTC. This gives the protein CASSPPPGQGLETQYF.